The 12 T cell receptor beta chains listed next were all sequenced from one sample in a study of identical twins. Using its own MiXCR run on the 5' RACE reads, TCRdb lists one record per CDR3 protein. Counted here are 420,000 or so distinct CDR3 sequences, 18% occurring once; the ten biggest clones make up about 12%. What was sequenced was naive T cells sorted from blood. The receptors were sampled from a man aged 50-59 years in good health.

There are a few counts of this clonotype. This chain uses TRBV6-1 with TRBJ1-4; TRBD1 might be the D (6 bases). The CDR3 has 15 amino acids. Trimming shortened V by 6 bases and J by 8 bases, and 19 bases separated the two germline ends. The germline V gene has CDR1 MNHNS and CDR2 SASEGT. The CDR3 DNA reads TGTGCCAGCAGCCTCTCGTGGGGGGCAGGGGAAAAACTGTTTTTT. It encodes CASSLSWGAGEKLFF.

The CDR3 loop reads CASSDSELAGREAKNIQYF. The CDR3 DNA follows: TGTGCCAGCAGTGACTCCGAACTAGCGGGGAGGGAAGCCAAAAACATTCAGTACTTC. This chain connects TRBV6-4 to TRBJ2-4; TRBD2 matches at 10 bases. The V segment lost 0 bases and the J segment 0 bases; nucleotides outside the gene matches: 8. CDR1 and CDR2 from the germline V gene are MRHNA and SNTAGT. This CDR3 spans 19 amino acids.

The V gene is TRBV27, the J gene TRBJ1-4, with D hard to call. The V gene lost 2 bases and the J gene lost 10 bases, with 20 bases spanning the gap. Per the germline V gene, CDR1 is MNHEY and CDR2 is SMNVEV (reference sequence). The CDR3 has 16 amino acids. The CDR3 nucleotides are TGTGCCAGCAGTTTAACGGGAAACCGGGCCGGGTTAAAACTGTTTTTT. This sequence encodes CASSLTGNRAGLKLFF.

This clonotype was seen a handful of times. The J gene is TRBJ2-1, the V gene TRBV24-1; no firm D call. This CDR3 is 16 amino acids long. The germline gives CDR1 KGHDR, CDR2 SFDVKD. V was clipped by 1 base and J by 0 bases, with 9 bases between them. CDR3 DNA: TGTGCCACCAGTGATTTCGGCCAGAGCTCCTACAATGAGCAGTTCTTC. Its translation is CATSDFGQSSYNEQFF.

In its sample, this clonotype was seen many times. The rearrangement uses TRBV3-1 and TRBJ1-2; no definite D call. This CDR3 is built from 13 residues. V dropped 4 bases and J dropped 7 bases, with 13 bases sitting between them. Germline assignment: CDR1 LGHDT and CDR2 YNNKEL (reference sequence). CDR3 loop: CASSPAGLSGYTF. In DNA form, the CDR3 reads TGTGCCAGCAGCCCCGCCGGGCTTAGTGGCTACACCTTC. The whole variable domain, remainder taken from reference TRBV3-1 and TRBJ1-2, is DTAVSQTPKYLVTQMGNDKSIKCEQNLGHDTMYWYKQDSKKFLKIMFSYNNKELIINETVPNRFSPKSPDKAHLNLHINSLELGDSAVYFCASSPAGLSGYTFGSGTRLTVV.

Ten or more counts support this clonotype. The rearrangement uses TRBV7-8 and TRBJ1-1; D is unclear. CDR1 is SGHVS, CDR2 FQNEAQ, per germline. This CDR3 comprises 14 residues. Deletions cut 4 bases from V and 0 bases from J, with 9 bases between. The CDR3 DNA is TGTGCCAGCAGCTCGAGTTTTTTGAACACTGAAGCTTTCTTT. Translating it yields CASSSSFLNTEAFF. Full variable domain (missing parts from reference TRBV7-8 and TRBJ1-1): GAGVSQSPRYKVAKRGQDVALRCDPISGHVSLFWYQQALGQGPEFLTYFQNEAQLDKSGLPSDRFFAERPEGSVSTLKIQRTQQEDSAVYLCASSSSFLNTEAFFGQGTRLTVV.

This clonotype has just a few counts. The V call is TRBV29-1, the J call TRBJ2-5; 7 bases match TRBD1. Germline loops: CDR1 SQVTM, CDR2 ANQGSEA. J gave up 1 base and V 7 bases, and 3 bases lay outside the gene matches. This CDR3 is 12 amino acids long. This CDR3 reads CSGQGSQETQYF. As DNA, the CDR3 is TGCAGCGGACAGGGCTCCCAAGAGACCCAGTACTTC. The full variable domain, in which reference TRBV29-1 and TRBJ2-5 provide the parts outside the CDR3, is SAVISQKPSRDICQRGTSLTIQCQVDSQVTMMFWYRQQPGQSLTLIATANQGSEATYESGFVIDKFPISRPNLTFSTLTVSNMSPEDSSIYLCSGQGSQETQYFGPGTRLLVL.

This clonotype was seen many times. V usage is TRBV12-3 or TRBV12-4 and J usage is TRBJ2-1; D perhaps matches TRBD2 (6 bases). Trimming took 5 bases from V and 0 from J, leaving 14 bases between them. This CDR3 has 16 residues. As DNA, the CDR3 is TGTGCCAGCAGTCCCCAGACTAGGAGCTCCTACAATGAGCAGTTCTTC. This gives the protein CASSPQTRSSYNEQFF.

This clonotype was seen repeatedly, ten times or more. The rearrangement links TRBV6-1 to TRBJ2-1; TRBD1 matches at 9 bases. V lost 2 bases to trimming and J lost 7 bases; unmatched junction nucleotides: 9. The CDR3 runs to 16 residues. Germline V gene lookup returns CDR1 MNHNS and CDR2 SASEGT. Here the CDR3 reads CASSERTGGFSNEQFF. The CDR3 DNA reads TGTGCCAGCAGTGAACGAACAGGGGGCTTTAGTAATGAGCAGTTCTTC.

This CDR3 reads CASSQPTSRQGQFF. CDR3 nucleotides: TGTGCCAGCAGCCAACCGACATCCAGACAGGGCCAGTTCTTC. The chain combines TRBV3-1 with TRBJ2-1, with 7 nucleotides matching TRBD1. There are 14 residues in the CDR3. CDR1 and CDR2 (germline): LGHDT, YNNKEL (reference sequence). V was clipped by 2 bases and J by 13 bases; unmatched bases: 11.

This clonotype was counted many times. The CDR3 sequence is CSARVTDTTEAFF. DNA of the CDR3: TGCAGTGCTCGGGTGACAGATACCACTGAAGCTTTCTTT. The genes are TRBV20-1 and TRBJ1-1, with D possibly TRBD1 on 5 matching bases. The V gene's germline CDR1 is DFQATT and CDR2 SNEGSKA (reference sequence). V lost 5 bases, J lost 4 bases, and 14 bases lay in between. The CDR3 is 13 residues long.

This clonotype was detected only a few times. The chain links TRBV15 to TRBJ1-1; D is uncertain. Looked up from germline, CDR1 is LNHNV and CDR2 is YYDKDF (reference sequence). This CDR3 region has 13 residues. With 4 bases removed from V and 4 bases from J, the gap between germline ends came to 10 bases. The CDR3 nucleotides read TGTGCCACCAGCATAGGAGGCGGCACTGAAGCTTTCTTT. It translates to CATSIGGGTEAFF.